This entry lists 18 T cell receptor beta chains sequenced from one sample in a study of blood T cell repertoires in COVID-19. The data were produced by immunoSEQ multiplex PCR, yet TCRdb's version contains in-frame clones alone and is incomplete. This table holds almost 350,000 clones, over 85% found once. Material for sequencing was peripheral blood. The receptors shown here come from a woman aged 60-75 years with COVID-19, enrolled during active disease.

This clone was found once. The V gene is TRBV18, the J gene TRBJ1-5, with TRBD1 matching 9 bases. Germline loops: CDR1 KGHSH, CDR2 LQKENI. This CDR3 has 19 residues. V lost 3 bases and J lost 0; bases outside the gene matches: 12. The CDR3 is CASSPLGQGSGYSNQPQHF. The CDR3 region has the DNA TGTGCCAGCTCACCTTTGGGACAGGGTTCGGGATATAGCAATCAGCCCCAGCATTTT.

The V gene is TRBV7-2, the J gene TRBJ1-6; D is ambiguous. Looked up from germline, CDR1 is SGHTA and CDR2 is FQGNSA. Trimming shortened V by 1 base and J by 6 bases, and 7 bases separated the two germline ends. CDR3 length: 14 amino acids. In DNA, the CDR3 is TGTGCCAGCAGCTTAGGGGCGGGTAATTCACCCCTCCACTTT. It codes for CASSLGAGNSPLHF.

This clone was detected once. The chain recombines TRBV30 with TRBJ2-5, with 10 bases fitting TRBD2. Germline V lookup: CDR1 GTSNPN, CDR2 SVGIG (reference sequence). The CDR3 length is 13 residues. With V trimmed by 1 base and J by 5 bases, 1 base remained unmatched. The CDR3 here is CAWSATSGETQYF. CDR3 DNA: TGTGCCTGGAGTGCGACTAGCGGGGAGACCCAGTACTTC.

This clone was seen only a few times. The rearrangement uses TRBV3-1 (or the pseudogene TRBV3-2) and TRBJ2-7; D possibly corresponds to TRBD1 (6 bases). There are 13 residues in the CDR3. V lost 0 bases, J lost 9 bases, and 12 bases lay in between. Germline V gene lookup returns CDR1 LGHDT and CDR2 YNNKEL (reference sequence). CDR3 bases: TGTGCCAGCAGCCAAGATCGGCAAGGGGGGCAGTACTTC. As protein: CASSQDRQGGQYF.

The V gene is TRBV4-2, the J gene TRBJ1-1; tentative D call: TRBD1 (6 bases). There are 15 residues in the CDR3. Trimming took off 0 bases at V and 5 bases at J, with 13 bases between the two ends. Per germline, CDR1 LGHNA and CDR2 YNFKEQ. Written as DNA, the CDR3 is TGTGCCAGCAGCCAAGATTTAACAGGGCGGACTGAAGCTTTCTTT. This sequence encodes CASSQDLTGRTEAFF.

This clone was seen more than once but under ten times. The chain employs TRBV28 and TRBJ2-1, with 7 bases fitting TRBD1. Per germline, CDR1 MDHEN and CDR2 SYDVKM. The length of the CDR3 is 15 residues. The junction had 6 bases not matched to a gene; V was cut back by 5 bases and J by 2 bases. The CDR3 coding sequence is TGTGCCAGCAGTACAGGGGAGAACCCCTACAATGAGCAGTTCTTC. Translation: CASSTGENPYNEQFF.

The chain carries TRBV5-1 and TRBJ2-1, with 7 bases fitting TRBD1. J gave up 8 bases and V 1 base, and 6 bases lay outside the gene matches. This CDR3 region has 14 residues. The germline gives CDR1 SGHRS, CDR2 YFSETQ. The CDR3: CASSLIDRADEQFF. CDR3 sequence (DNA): TGCGCCAGCAGCTTGATCGACAGGGCTGATGAGCAGTTCTTC. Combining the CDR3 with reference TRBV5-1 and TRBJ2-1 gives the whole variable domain KAGVTQTPRYLIKTRGQQVTLSCSPISGHRSVSWYQQTPGQGLQFLFEYFSETQRNKGNFPGRFSGRQFSNSRSEMNVSTLELGDSALYLCASSLIDRADEQFFGPGTRLTVL.

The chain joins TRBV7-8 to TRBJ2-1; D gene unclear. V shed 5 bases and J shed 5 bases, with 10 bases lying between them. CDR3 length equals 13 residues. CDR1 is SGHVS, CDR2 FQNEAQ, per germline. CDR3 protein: CASSRTRDNEQFF. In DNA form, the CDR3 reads TGTGCCAGCAGCCGTACTCGTGACAATGAGCAGTTCTTC.

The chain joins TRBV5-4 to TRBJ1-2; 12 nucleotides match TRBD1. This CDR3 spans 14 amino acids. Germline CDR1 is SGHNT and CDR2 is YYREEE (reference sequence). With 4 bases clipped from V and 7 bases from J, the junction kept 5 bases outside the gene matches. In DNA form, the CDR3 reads TGTGCCAGCAGCACCCGGGACAGGGGGCCTGGCTACACCTTC. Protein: CASSTRDRGPGYTF.

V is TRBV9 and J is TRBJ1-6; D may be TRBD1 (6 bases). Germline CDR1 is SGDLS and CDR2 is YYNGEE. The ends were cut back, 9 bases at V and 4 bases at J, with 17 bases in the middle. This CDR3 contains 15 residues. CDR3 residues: CATSGGPSYNSPLHF. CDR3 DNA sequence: TGTGCCACTTCTGGGGGCCCAAGTTATAATTCACCCCTCCACTTT.

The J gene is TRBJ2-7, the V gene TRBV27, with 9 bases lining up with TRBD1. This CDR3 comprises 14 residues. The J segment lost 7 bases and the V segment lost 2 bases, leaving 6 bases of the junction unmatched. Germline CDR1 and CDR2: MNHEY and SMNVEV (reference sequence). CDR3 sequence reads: CASSLRTGAREQYF. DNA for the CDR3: TGTGCCAGCAGTTTACGGACAGGGGCCAGGGAGCAGTACTTC.

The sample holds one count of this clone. CDR3 amino acids: CASNLQGSHEQYF. The CDR3 nucleotides are TGTGCCAGCAACCTACAGGGGTCCCACGAGCAGTACTTC. The rearrangement uses TRBV3-1 (or the pseudogene TRBV3-2) and TRBJ2-7; TRBD1 matches 7 bases. This CDR3 spans 13 amino acids. In germline, CDR1 is LGHDT, CDR2 YNNKEL (reference sequence). Trimming at V came to 7 bases and at J to 5 bases, leaving 8 bases not matched to a gene.

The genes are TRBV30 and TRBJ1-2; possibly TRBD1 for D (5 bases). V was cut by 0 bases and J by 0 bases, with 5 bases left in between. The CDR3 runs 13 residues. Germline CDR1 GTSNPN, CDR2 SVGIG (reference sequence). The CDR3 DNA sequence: TGTGCCTGGAGTGTGGACACTAACTATGGCTACACCTTC. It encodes CAWSVDTNYGYTF.

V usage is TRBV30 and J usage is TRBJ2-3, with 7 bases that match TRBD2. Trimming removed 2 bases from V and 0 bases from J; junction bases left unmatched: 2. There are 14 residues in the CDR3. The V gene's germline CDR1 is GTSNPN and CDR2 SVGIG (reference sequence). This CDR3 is CAWSREVSTDTQYF. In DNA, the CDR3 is TGTGCCTGGAGTCGGGAGGTTAGCACAGATACGCAGTATTTT.

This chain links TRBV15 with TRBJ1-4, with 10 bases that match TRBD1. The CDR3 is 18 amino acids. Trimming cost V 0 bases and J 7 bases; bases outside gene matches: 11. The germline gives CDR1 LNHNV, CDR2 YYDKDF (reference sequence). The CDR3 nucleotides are TGTGCCACCAGCAGAGATCCGAGACAGGGGGCGTTAGCTGAAAAACTGTTTTTT. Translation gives CATSRDPRQGALAEKLFF.

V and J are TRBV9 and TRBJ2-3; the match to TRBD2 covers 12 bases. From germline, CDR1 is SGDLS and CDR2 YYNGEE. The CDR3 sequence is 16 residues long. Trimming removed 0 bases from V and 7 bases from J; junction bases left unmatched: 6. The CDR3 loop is CASSVVSSGGANTQYF. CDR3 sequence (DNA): TGTGCCAGCAGCGTAGTGTCTAGCGGGGGGGCGAATACGCAGTATTTT.

CDR3 amino acids: CASSHTSGAPQHF. The CDR3 DNA sequence: TGTGCCAGCAGCCACACCTCAGGGGCGCCCCAGCATTTT. The chain links TRBV3-1 (or the pseudogene TRBV3-2) to TRBJ1-5; D may be TRBD1 (6 bases). The CDR3 covers 13 residues. Trimming took 3 bases from V and 9 from J, leaving 12 bases between them. Germline loops: CDR1 LGHDT, CDR2 YNNKEL (reference sequence).

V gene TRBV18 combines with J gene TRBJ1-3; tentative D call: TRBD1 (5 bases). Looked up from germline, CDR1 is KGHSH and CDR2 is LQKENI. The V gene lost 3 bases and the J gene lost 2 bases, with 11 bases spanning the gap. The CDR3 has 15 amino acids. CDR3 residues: CASSPQGYPGNTIYF. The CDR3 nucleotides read TGTGCCAGCTCACCCCAGGGATACCCTGGAAACACCATATATTTT.